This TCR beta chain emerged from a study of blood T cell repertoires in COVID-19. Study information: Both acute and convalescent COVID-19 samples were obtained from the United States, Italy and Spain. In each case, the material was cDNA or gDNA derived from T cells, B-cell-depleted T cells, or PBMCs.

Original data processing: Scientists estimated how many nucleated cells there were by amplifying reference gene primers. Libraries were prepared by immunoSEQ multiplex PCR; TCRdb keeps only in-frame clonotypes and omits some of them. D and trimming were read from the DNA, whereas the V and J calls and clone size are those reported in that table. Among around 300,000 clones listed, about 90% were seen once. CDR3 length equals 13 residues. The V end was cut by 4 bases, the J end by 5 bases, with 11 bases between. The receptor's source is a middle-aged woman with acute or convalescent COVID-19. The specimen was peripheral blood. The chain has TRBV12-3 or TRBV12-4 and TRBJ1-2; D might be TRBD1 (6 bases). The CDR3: CASSSPGDYGYTF. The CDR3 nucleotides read TGTGCCAGCAGTTCCCCAGGGGATTATGGCTACACCTTC.